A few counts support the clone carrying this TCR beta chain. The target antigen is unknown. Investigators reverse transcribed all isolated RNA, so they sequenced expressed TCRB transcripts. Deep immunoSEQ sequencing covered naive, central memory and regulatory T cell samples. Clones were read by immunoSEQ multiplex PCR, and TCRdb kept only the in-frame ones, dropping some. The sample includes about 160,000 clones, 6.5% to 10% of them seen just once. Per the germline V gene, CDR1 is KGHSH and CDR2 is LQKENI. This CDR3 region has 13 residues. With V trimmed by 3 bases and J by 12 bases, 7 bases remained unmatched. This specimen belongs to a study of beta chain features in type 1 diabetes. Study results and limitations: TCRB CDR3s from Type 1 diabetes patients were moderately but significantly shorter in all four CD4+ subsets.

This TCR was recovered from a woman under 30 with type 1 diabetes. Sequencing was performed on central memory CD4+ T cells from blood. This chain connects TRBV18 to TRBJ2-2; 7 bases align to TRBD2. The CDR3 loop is CASSPRGGGQLFF. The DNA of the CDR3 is TGTGCCAGCTCACCCCGAGGCGGGGGTCAGCTGTTTTTT.